The clone carrying this T cell receptor (beta chain) occurred once. The germline gives CDR1 SGHTA, CDR2 FQGTGA. The CDR3 extends over 16 amino acids. The ends were cut back, 1 base at V and 5 bases at J, with 17 bases in the middle. The sample comes from a study of blood T cell repertoires in COVID-19. Study-wide context: Specimens from acute and convalescent COVID-19 originated in the United States, Italy and Spain. The cDNA or gDNA used as material had been derived from T cells, B-cell-depleted T cells, or PBMCs.

Per the original methods: Amplification of reference gene primers was used by the study to estimate nucleated cell counts. TCRdb keeps only in-frame clones here, not all; method: immunoSEQ multiplex PCR. V, J and clone size are taken as reported in that table, and D and trimming were inferred from the DNA itself. The profile shows some 190,000 clones, 88% of them singletons. V usage is TRBV7-3 and J usage is TRBJ1-2; D ambiguous. This TCR came from a man between 18 and 29 years old with active or convalescent COVID-19. Source material: peripheral blood. The CDR3 loop is CASSLKSPTGGYGYTF. CDR3 in DNA: TGTGCCAGCAGCTTAAAGTCCCCTACCGGAGGGTATGGCTACACCTTC.